This entry describes one TCR beta chain. Its antigen is currently unknown. This specimen belongs to a study of Graves' ophthalmopathy and Graves' hyperthyroidism. Study context: The blood sample was drawn at first diagnosis and before any treatment.

As the template, RNA transcripts were used to amplify TCR beta CDR3 regions. The first round was an RT-PCR with HTBI primers, and the second round was a multiplex PCR. TCRdb reprocessed the multiplex PCR reads via MiXCR and lists one record per CDR3 protein. The sample lists 650,000 to 900,000 distinct CDR3 sequences, about 44% occurring once. Germline V CDR1 and CDR2: SGHNT, YENEEA. V was trimmed by 5 bases and J by 6 bases, leaving 14 bases between them. The CDR3 contains 13 residues. Exclusion covered patients with other autoimmune diseases or uncontrolled infections (as well as pregnancy or lactation). General study results and limits: Blood also harbored most expanded thyroid clonotypes above 0.001 frequency. The study's model predicted ophthalmopathy progression at 70.59% sensitivity and approximately 78% specificity.

The chain carries TRBV11-3 and TRBJ2-7; possibly TRBD2 for D (5 bases). Sequencing was carried out using peripheral blood. This clonotype originated in an adult man with Graves' ophthalmopathy. This CDR3 is CASSDAAVGEQYF. The DNA of the CDR3 is TGTGCCAGCAGCGACGCAGCGGTCGGCGAGCAGTACTTC.